These 27 T cell receptor beta chains came from one sample sequenced in a study of early T cells in non-severe SARS-CoV-2 infection. TCRdb ran MiXCR on the 5' RACE reads and lists one entry per CDR3 protein. The table records tens of thousands of distinct CDR3 sequences, 6% to 7% of them present only once. Sequenced: whole blood. These TCRs come from an adult who was a healthcare worker with PCR-confirmed SARS-CoV-2 infection or an uninfected control (not recorded which).

This clonotype was seen many times. V usage is TRBV12-3 or TRBV12-4 and J usage is TRBJ1-5; no firm D call. CDR3 length: 11 residues. Trimming removed 3 bases from V and 5 bases from J, with 2 bases in between. CDR3 nucleotides: TGTGCCAGCAGTTTCGATCAGCCCCAGCATTTT. Protein: CASSFDQPQHF.

This clonotype was seen ten or more times. The rearrangement uses TRBV7-9 and TRBJ1-6, with 8 bases matching TRBD1. This CDR3 has 14 residues. Germline CDR1 SEHNR, CDR2 FQNEAQ (reference sequence). Germline trimming cut 6 bases from V and 15 bases from J; bases unmatched to any gene: 13. This chain's CDR3 is CASSFLAGGSDLHF. CDR3 coding DNA: TGTGCCAGCAGTTTTCTGGCAGGGGGCTCGGACCTCCACTTT.

This clonotype was seen at least ten times. The V and J genes are TRBV6-2 or TRBV6-3 and TRBJ1-6; weak D call: TRBD1 (6 bases). Germline-derived CDR1 and CDR2 are MNHEY and SVGEGT. The CDR3 length is 15 residues. Trimming shortened V by 2 bases and J by 6 bases, and 11 bases separated the two germline ends. Here the CDR3 DNA reads TGTGCCAGCAGTTACCCACGAGGGGGTAATTCACCCCTCCACTTT. Its translation is CASSYPRGGNSPLHF.

The sample holds many counts of this clonotype. This sequence joins TRBV5-4 and TRBJ2-4; D is undetermined. This CDR3 comprises 11 residues. The V gene lost 4 bases and the J gene lost 4 bases, with 3 bases spanning the gap. Germline V gene sequence: CDR1 SGHNT, CDR2 YYREEE (reference sequence). CDR3 nucleotide sequence: TGTGCCAGCAGCGCTAAAAACATTCAGTACTTC. This sequence encodes CASSAKNIQYF.

This clonotype was seen repeatedly, ten times or more. The chain links TRBV19 to TRBJ2-2, with D tentatively TRBD1 (6 bases). This CDR3 is built from 13 residues. Germline CDR1 is LNHDA and CDR2 is SQIVND (reference sequence). The V gene lost 6 bases and the J gene lost 6 bases, with 11 bases spanning the gap. CDR3 nucleotide sequence: TGTGCCAGTAGATTAGGACAGTCCGGGGAGCTGTTTTTT. It is translated as CASRLGQSGELFF.

This clonotype was observed at least ten times. One end of the junction is discordant with germline, which a read error may explain. The CDR3 DNA sequence: TGCAGCGTGGAAGGATACTCCTACGAGCAGTACTTC. It codes for CSVEGYSYEQYF. This chain links TRBV29-1 with TRBJ2-7, with D uncertain. CDR3 length: 12 residues. Germline-derived CDR1 and CDR2 are SQVTM and ANQGSEA.

This clonotype was seen repeatedly, ten times or more. V gene TRBV27 combines with J gene TRBJ2-7; 10 bases agree with TRBD1. The CDR3 is made up of 16 amino acids. V gave up 2 bases and J gave up 2 bases; unmatched junction bases: 6. Germline V gives CDR1 MNHEY, CDR2 SMNVEV (reference sequence). This CDR3 reads CASSLRGTGATYEQYF. The CDR3 coding sequence is TGTGCCAGCAGTTTACGAGGGACAGGGGCGACCTACGAGCAGTACTTC.

V and J are TRBV4-3 and TRBJ1-1; D is possibly TRBD1 (6 bases). V lost 0 bases to trimming and J lost 6 bases, with 8 bases between them. Germline V gene lookup returns CDR1 LGHNA and CDR2 YSLEER. The length of the CDR3 is 13 residues. The CDR3 protein is CASSQDRGAEAFF. CDR3 in DNA: TGCGCCAGCAGCCAAGATAGGGGGGCTGAAGCTTTCTTT.

This clonotype has ten or more counts. In DNA, the CDR3 is TGTGCCAGCTCCATTCGGACAGGGGGGTCGGATACGCAGTATTTT. Protein product: CASSIRTGGSDTQYF. The chain uses TRBV12-3 or TRBV12-4 and TRBJ2-3, with 10 bases fitting TRBD1. Trimming at V came to 8 bases and at J to 6 bases, leaving 11 bases not matched to a gene. The CDR3 has 15 amino acids.

A few counts support this clonotype. The chain recombines TRBV11-2 with TRBJ2-7, with 7 nucleotides matching TRBD2. The CDR3 length is 16 residues. The V gene end was trimmed by 1 base and the J gene end by 7 bases; junction bases not matched to a gene: 13. Germline values: CDR1 SGHAT, CDR2 FQNNGV. In DNA, the CDR3 is TGTGCCAGCAGCTTAGCTTCGAGCGGGGCAACTCGGGAGCAGTACTTC. Amino acids: CASSLASSGATREQYF.

This clonotype was picked up many times. This chain joins TRBV29-1 and TRBJ1-2; TRBD1 agrees at 7 bases. V gave up 6 bases and J gave up 4 bases; unmatched junction bases: 14. Looked up from germline, CDR1 is SQVTM and CDR2 is ANQGSEA. The CDR3 runs to 15 residues. The CDR3 coding sequence is TGCAGCGTGACCCTTGGGGACAGATTCATCTATGGCTACACCTTC. Its translation: CSVTLGDRFIYGYTF.

This clonotype appeared many times. The rearrangement links TRBV10-3 to TRBJ1-1; D gene uncertain. The CDR3 is 15 amino acids. The ends were cut back, 3 bases at V and 11 bases at J, with 22 bases in the middle. CDR1 is ENHRY and CDR2 is SYGVKD in the germline V gene. CDR3 residues: CAISEPAAGYRVAFF. The CDR3 DNA sequence: TGTGCCATCAGTGAACCGGCCGCGGGATATCGAGTGGCTTTCTTT.

Notes on this clonotype: A much larger clone differs by one base, so this may be a read error. This likely comes from a read error, as the CDR3 has no conserved phenylalanine or tryptophan at its end. The genes are TRBV20-1 and TRBJ1-5; 7 positions match TRBD1. Germline trimming cut 6 bases from V and 4 bases from J; bases unmatched to any gene: 12. CDR1 DFQATT and CDR2 SNEGSKA come from the germline V gene (reference sequence). The length of the CDR3 is 15 residues. As DNA, the CDR3 is TGCAGTGCAAAGGACCCTACAGGGGTAAATCAGCCCCAGCATTCT. Protein sequence: CSAKDPTGVNQPQHS.

This clonotype was counted at least ten times. The genes are TRBV6-2 or TRBV6-3 and TRBJ2-7; D perhaps matches TRBD2 (5 bases). The V and J ends lost 1 base and 7 bases respectively, with 14 bases between them. The CDR3 length is 14 residues. The germline CDR1 and CDR2 sequences are MNHEY and SVGEGT. In DNA form, the CDR3 reads TGTGCCAGCAGTTACTACAGCGGCAGAGGGGAGCAGTACTTC. Amino acid sequence: CASSYYSGRGEQYF.

This clonotype was detected a few times. In nucleotides, the CDR3 is TGTGCCAGCAGGACAGGGGTTCTTACCTACGAGCAGTACTTC. This translates into CASRTGVLTYEQYF. The chain is built from TRBV27 and TRBJ2-7; TRBD1 matches 8 bases. Germline loops: CDR1 MNHEY, CDR2 SMNVEV (reference sequence). J lost 2 bases, V lost 6 bases, and 6 bases had no gene match. The CDR3 totals 14 residues.

The table lists this clonotype with many counts. J is TRBJ1-1 and V is TRBV11-3; D gene unclear. The germline CDR1 and CDR2 sequences are SGHNT and YENEEA. The CDR3 length is 13 residues. V lost 2 bases and J 4 bases, leaving 8 bases between the germline ends. DNA for the CDR3: TGTGCCAGCAGCTTAAGTTCACCCACTGAAGCTTTCTTT. It codes for CASSLSSPTEAFF.

In its sample, this clonotype was seen a few times. A read error may produce the germline difference seen at one junction end. This chain links TRBV7-7 with TRBJ1-5; tentative D call: TRBD1 (5 bases). Germline V gene sequence: CDR1 SSHAT, CDR2 FNYEAQ (reference sequence). This CDR3 has 13 amino acids. Here the CDR3 DNA reads TGTGCTAGCAGCGCAGGGTTCAATCAGCCCCAGCATTTT. As protein: CASSAGFNQPQHF.

The chain uses TRBV9 and TRBJ2-5; TRBD1 agrees at 8 bases. The CDR3 totals 14 residues. The V gene's germline CDR1 is SGDLS and CDR2 YYNGEE. With 4 bases clipped from V and 4 bases from J, the junction kept 6 bases outside the gene matches. The CDR3 bases are TGTGCCAGCAGCCCATCGGACAGGGTAGAGACCCAGTACTTC. This gives the protein CASSPSDRVETQYF.

The J gene is TRBJ2-2, the V gene TRBV4-3, with TRBD1 matching 7 bases. The V segment lost 4 bases and the J segment 6 bases; nucleotides outside the gene matches: 2. The germline V gene has CDR1 LGHNA and CDR2 YSLEER. The CDR3 contains 13 residues. The CDR3 coding sequence is TGCGCCAGCAGCCGGGGGACAGCCGGGGAGCTGTTTTTT. The encoded protein is CASSRGTAGELFF.

This clonotype was detected many times. V is TRBV6-2 or TRBV6-3 and J is TRBJ2-1; a weak D match, TRBD1 (5 bases). Deletions cut 4 bases from V and 5 bases from J, with 21 bases between. Per the germline V gene, CDR1 is MNHEY and CDR2 is SVGEGT. This CDR3 region has 17 residues. The chain's CDR3 is CASSSPSGFVFNNEQFF. CDR3 in DNA: TGTGCCAGCAGTTCACCTTCAGGGTTCGTCTTCAACAATGAGCAGTTCTTC.

There are many counts of this clonotype. The chain joins TRBV10-3 to TRBJ1-2, with D possibly matching TRBD1 (5 bases). CDR3 length equals 14 residues. V lost 2 bases, J lost 2 bases, and 9 bases lay in between. Germline lookup yields CDR1 ENHRY and CDR2 SYGVKD. CDR3 protein: CAISETGYNYGYTF. The CDR3, as DNA: TGTGCCATCAGTGAGACAGGATACAACTATGGCTACACCTTC.

The V gene is TRBV19, the J gene TRBJ2-3, with 9 bases aligning to TRBD1. With 6 bases clipped from V and 3 bases from J, the junction kept 7 bases outside the gene matches. Germline loops: CDR1 LNHDA, CDR2 SQIVND (reference sequence). This CDR3 contains 15 residues. The CDR3 spells CASSLRDRVTDTQYF. CDR3 bases: TGTGCCAGTAGCCTCCGGGACAGGGTAACAGATACGCAGTATTTT.

V usage is TRBV7-2 and J usage is TRBJ2-1; D might be TRBD2 (6 bases). This CDR3 contains 16 residues. Germline values: CDR1 SGHTA, CDR2 FQGNSA. Trimming stripped 4 bases from V and 4 bases from J, with 17 bases between. The CDR3 nucleotides are TGTGCCAGCAGCTCCCTACCGGGAGAGAATTACAATGAGCAGTTCTTC. Translated: CASSSLPGENYNEQFF.

There are many counts of this clonotype. J is TRBJ2-7 and V is TRBV13, with 14 positions matching TRBD2. The CDR3 extends over 19 amino acids. Germline values: CDR1 PRHDT, CDR2 FYEKMQ (reference sequence). V lost 6 bases and J lost 0; bases outside the gene matches: 13. This CDR3 is CASRTIGTSGGPTSYEQYF. CDR3 in DNA: TGTGCCAGCAGAACGATCGGGACTAGCGGGGGCCCGACCTCCTACGAGCAGTACTTC.

In its sample, this clonotype was seen many times. This chain links TRBV11-2 with TRBJ2-2; D is undetermined. The germline V gene encodes CDR1 SGHAT and CDR2 FQNNGV. V lost 5 bases and J 2 bases, leaving 6 bases between the germline ends. The CDR3 has 13 amino acids. The chain's CDR3 is CASSLSNTGELFF. In DNA form, the CDR3 reads TGTGCCAGCAGCCTCAGCAACACCGGGGAGCTGTTTTTT.

The chain employs TRBV20-1 and TRBJ2-2; D is unresolved. V was shortened by 0 bases and J by 2 bases, with 13 bases between the two germline ends. The CDR3 consists of 16 residues. Germline V lookup: CDR1 DFQATT, CDR2 SNEGSKA (reference sequence). This CDR3 reads CSARDRVGPNTGELFF. In DNA, the CDR3 is TGCAGTGCTAGAGATCGCGTGGGCCCTAACACCGGGGAGCTGTTTTTT.

This clonotype came up a few times. The chain carries TRBV15 and TRBJ2-1; D remains ambiguous. In germline, CDR1 is LNHNV, CDR2 YYDKDF (reference sequence). The CDR3 length is 12 residues. Deletions cut 1 base from V and 9 bases from J, with 7 bases between. The CDR3 coding sequence is TGTGCCACCAGCAGAGCAAGGGCTGAGCAGTTCTTC. Protein: CATSRARAEQFF. The variable domain in full, with the rest retrieved from reference TRBV15 and TRBJ2-1, is DAMVIQNPRYQVTQFGKPVTLSCSQTLNHNVMYWYQQKSSQAPKLLFHYYDKDFNNEADTPDNFQSRRPNTSFCFLDIRSPGLGDTAMYLCATSRARAEQFFGPGTRLTVL.